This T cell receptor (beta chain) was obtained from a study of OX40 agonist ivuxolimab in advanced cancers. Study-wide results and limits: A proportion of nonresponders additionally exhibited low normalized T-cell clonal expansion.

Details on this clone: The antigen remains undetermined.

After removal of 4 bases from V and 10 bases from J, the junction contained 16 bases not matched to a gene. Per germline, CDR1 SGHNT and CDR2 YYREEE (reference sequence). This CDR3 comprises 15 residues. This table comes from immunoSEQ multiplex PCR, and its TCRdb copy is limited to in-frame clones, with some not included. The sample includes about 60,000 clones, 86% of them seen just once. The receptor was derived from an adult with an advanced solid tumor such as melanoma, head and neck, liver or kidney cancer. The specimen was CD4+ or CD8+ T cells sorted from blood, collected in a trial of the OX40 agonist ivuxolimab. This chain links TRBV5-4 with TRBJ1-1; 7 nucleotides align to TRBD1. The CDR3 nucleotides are TGTGCCAGCAGCCTTAGACAGGGTGTAATAGGTTCAGCTTTCTTT. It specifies CASSLRQGVIGSAFF.